This record covers a single T cell receptor (beta chain). In this sample, this clone turned up a few times. Its antigen has not been determined. No per-base quality is available; no much larger clone lies one base away. This specimen belongs to a study of graft-versus-host responses after intestinal transplantation (dated by TCRdb to the early 2020s). About the investigation overall: Recipients received multivisceral, liver-intestinal, or isolated intestinal transplants. Every recipient was given anti-thymocyte globulin induction, then maintenance tacrolimus and steroids for roughly 3 years. After intestinal transplantation, graft-versus-host and host-versus-graft alloreactive T cell clones in the graft, circulation and bone marrow were tracked using bulk TCR-beta CDR3 sequencing. Alloreactive clones were identified by sequencing pre-transplant mixed lymphocyte reaction products and comparing them with unstimulated pre-transplant donor and recipient T cells. Of the 20 to 25 intestinal transplant recipients enrolled in the cohort, one of whom was a retransplant, a few patients without pretransplant specimens were excluded. Donor T cell macrochimerism was defined as a peak of at least 4% donor T cells among recipient peripheral blood mononuclear cells. Samples from three later patients were sequenced in-house on an Illumina MiSeq with MiXCR processing rather than by the commercial service. General findings and caveats noted by the study authors: The conclusions were limited by the relatively low number and heterogeneity of the intestinal transplant patients. Early after transplant, peak levels of circulating GvH clones were found to be associated with declines in HvG clones. In patients with donor T cell macrochimerism, the allografts had high GvH to HvG T cell clonal ratios. GvH clones were detected in recipient bone marrow, and some of these GvH clones were observed earlier in ileal mucosa or blood, consistent with an intestinal mucosal origin.

CDR3 length: 14 amino acids, cysteine to phenylalanine. The entry retains the CDR3 DNA only, 42 bases that are in frame from base 1. V sheds 5 bases and J sheds 3 bases, leaving 13 bases between their ends. The germline V gene (reference sequence) gives CDR1 as SEHNR and CDR2 as FQNEAQ. Blood samples were collected up to 4 times in the first month after transplant and then at least monthly when available. To prepare the library, the immunoSEQ multiplex PCR assay was applied. Adaptive Biotechnologies carried out high-throughput TCR-beta CDR3 sequencing of genomic DNA for most patients. The source study handled its data this way. Adaptive's ImmunoSEQ software was the source of the TCR sequencing data for 15 to 20 patients, while a few other patients were processed with MiXCR and VDJtools. CDR3 nucleotide sequences shared by donor and recipient were removed because the origin of these sequences could not be assigned. To be classed as alloreactive, a clone needed at least 2-fold expansion over unstimulated cells and a minimum CFSE-low frequency of 0.002% (template counts) or 0.001% (read counts). Mappable clones were those detected in sequenced pre-transplant spleen, lymph node, or MLR CFSE-low populations of the donor or recipient. The cumulative frequency of alloreactive clones was calculated as a percentage of all sequences, weighted by copy number. Sourced from immuneACCESS, this table was stored by TCRdb with only in-frame sequences that have V and J called. A share of the clones is absent; for the studies checked, an unresolved V gene accounts for under half, and the remainder has no known explanation. The V and J calls and clone size come from that table; D and trimming were worked out from the DNA. The sample table holds about 57,000 clones, of which around 90% were seen once. Around 1.5% of the sample lies in the top ten.

This specimen consisted of PBMCs, obtained 26 days after transplant. This receptor was identified in a human patient who received an intestinal transplant, so some T cells may come from the graft donor. This chain joins TRBV7-9 to TRBJ1-2; 5 matching bases give a weak D call of TRBD1. The CDR3 amino acid sequence is: CASSPPTADYGYTF. In nucleotides, the sequence is TGTGCCAGCAGCCCTCCGACAGCTGACTATGGCTACACCTTC.